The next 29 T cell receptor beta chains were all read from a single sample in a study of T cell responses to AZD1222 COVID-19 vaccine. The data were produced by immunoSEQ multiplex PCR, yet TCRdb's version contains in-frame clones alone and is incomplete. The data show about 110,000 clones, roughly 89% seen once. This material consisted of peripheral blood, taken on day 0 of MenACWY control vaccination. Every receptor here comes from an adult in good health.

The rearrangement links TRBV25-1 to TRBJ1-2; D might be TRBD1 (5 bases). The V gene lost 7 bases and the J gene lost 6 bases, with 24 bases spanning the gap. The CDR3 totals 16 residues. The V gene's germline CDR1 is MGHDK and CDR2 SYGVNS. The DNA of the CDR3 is TGTGCCAGCACCCCTTTCGGGTGGGGGGGTCAGAATGGCTACACCTTC. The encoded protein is CASTPFGWGGQNGYTF.

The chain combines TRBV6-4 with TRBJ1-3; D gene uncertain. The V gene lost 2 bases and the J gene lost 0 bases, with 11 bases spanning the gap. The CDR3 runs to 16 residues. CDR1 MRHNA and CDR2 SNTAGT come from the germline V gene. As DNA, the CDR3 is TGTGCCAGCAGTGACCCCAGGACTTACTCTGGAAACACCATATATTTT. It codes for CASSDPRTYSGNTIYF.

CDR3 sequence reads: CASSEGSFPAFF. As DNA, the CDR3 is TGTGCCAGCAGTGAGGGTTCCTTTCCAGCTTTCTTT. The chain recombines TRBV6-4 with TRBJ1-1; no definite D call. CDR3 size: 12 residues. Germline CDR1 MRHNA, CDR2 SNTAGT. V was clipped by 3 bases and J by 10 bases, with 12 bases between them.

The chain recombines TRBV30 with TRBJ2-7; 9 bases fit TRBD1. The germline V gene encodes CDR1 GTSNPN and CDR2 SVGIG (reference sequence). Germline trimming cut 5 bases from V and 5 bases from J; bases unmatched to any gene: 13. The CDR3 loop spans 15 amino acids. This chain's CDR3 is CAWYPPGQGHHEQYF. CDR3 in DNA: TGTGCCTGGTATCCCCCCGGACAGGGGCATCACGAGCAGTACTTC.

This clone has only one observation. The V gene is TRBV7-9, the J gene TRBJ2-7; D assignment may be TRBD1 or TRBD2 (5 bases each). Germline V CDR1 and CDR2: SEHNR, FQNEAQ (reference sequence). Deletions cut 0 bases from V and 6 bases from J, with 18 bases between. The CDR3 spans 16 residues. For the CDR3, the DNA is TGTGCCAGCAGCTTAGCGGGGCGCTCCCCCGAGGGCGAGCAGTACTTC. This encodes CASSLAGRSPEGEQYF.

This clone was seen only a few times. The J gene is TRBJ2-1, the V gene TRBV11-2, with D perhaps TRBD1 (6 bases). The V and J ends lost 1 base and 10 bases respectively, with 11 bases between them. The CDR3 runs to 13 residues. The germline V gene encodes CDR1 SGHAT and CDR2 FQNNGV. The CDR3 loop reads CASSLAQGPEQFF. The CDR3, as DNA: TGTGCCAGCAGCTTAGCGCAGGGGCCGGAGCAGTTCTTC.

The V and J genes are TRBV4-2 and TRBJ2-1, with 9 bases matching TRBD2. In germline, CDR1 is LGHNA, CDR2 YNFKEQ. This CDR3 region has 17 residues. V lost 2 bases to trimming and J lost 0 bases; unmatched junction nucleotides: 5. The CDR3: CASSQYPSGVSYNEQFF. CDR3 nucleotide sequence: TGTGCCAGCAGCCAATATCCTAGCGGGGTCTCCTACAATGAGCAGTTCTTC.

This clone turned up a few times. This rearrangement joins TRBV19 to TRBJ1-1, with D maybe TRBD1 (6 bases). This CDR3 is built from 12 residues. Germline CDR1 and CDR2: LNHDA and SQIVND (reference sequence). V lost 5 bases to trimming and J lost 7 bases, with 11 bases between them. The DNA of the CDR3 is TGTGCCAGTAGTCCAGGGGCCGGTGAAGCTTTCTTT. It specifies CASSPGAGEAFF.

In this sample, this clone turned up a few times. CDR3 coding DNA: TGTGCCAGCTCACCCTCAGGCGACTGGGCTTTCTTT. Translating gives CASSPSGDWAFF. The rearrangement joins TRBV18 to TRBJ1-1; no clear D gene. There are 12 residues in the CDR3. Germline V lookup: CDR1 KGHSH, CDR2 LQKENI. Trimming stripped 3 bases from V and 11 bases from J, with 13 bases between. The whole variable domain, remainder taken from reference TRBV18 and TRBJ1-1, is NAGVMQNPRHLVRRRGQEARLRCSPMKGHSHVYWYRQLPEEGLKFMVYLQKENIIDESGMPKERFSAEFPKEGPSILRIQQVVRGDSAAYFCASSPSGDWAFFGQGTRLTVV.

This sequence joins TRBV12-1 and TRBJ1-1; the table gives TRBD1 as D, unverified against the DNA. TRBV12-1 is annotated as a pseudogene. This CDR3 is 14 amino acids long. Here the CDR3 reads CASSLTGPGNEAFF. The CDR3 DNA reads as TGTGCCAGCAGCCTCACAGGGCCCGGGAATGAAGCTTTCTTT.

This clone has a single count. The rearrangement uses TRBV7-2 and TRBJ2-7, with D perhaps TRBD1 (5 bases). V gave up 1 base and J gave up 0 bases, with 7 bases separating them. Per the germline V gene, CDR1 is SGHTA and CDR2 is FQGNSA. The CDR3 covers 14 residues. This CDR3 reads CASSLVQGSYEQYF. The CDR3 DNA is TGTGCCAGCAGCTTAGTCCAGGGCTCCTACGAGCAGTACTTC.

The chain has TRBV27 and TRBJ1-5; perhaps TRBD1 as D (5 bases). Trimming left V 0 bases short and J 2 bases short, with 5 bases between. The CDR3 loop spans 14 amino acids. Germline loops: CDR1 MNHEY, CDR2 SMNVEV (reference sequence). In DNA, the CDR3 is TGTGCCAGCAGTTTATCGGGGGGCAATCAGCCCCAGCATTTT. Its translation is CASSLSGGNQPQHF.

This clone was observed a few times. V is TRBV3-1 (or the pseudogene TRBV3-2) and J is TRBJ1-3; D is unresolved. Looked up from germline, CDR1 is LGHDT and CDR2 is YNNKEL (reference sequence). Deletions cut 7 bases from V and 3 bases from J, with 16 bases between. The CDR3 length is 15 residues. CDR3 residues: CASTHISGGGNTIYF. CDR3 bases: TGTGCCAGCACGCACATTTCGGGAGGTGGAAACACCATATATTTT.

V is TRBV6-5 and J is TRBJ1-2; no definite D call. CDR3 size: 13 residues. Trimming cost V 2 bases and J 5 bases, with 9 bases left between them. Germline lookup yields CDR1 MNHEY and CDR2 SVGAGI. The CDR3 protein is CASSYVGGYGYTF. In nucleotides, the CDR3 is TGTGCCAGCAGTTACGTTGGTGGGTATGGCTACACCTTC.

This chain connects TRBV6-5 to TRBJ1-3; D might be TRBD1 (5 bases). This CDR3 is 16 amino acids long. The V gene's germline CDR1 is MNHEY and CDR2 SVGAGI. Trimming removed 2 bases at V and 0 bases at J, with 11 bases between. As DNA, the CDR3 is TGTGCCAGCAGTTACCGGGGCAGTGACTCTGGAAACACCATATATTTT. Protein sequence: CASSYRGSDSGNTIYF.

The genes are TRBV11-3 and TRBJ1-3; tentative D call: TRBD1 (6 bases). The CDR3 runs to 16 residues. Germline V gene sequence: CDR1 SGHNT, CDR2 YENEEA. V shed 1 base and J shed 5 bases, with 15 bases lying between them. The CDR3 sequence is CASSLVQGSGRNTIYF. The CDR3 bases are TGTGCCAGCAGCTTAGTACAGGGCTCAGGGAGAAACACCATATATTTT.

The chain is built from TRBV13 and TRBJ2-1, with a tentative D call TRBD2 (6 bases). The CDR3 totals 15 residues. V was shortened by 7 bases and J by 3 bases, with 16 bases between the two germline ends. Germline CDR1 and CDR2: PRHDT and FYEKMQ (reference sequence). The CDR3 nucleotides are TGTGCCAGCAAACTACTCCGGGACTTCTACAATGAGCAGTTCTTC. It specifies CASKLLRDFYNEQFF.

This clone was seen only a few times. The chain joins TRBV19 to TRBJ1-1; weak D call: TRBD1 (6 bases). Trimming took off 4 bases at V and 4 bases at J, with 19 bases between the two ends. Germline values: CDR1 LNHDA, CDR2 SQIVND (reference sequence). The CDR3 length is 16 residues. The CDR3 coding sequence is TGTGCCAGTAGTACCGCCCGGCAGGGGCCGGCCACTGAAGCTTTCTTT. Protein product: CASSTARQGPATEAFF.

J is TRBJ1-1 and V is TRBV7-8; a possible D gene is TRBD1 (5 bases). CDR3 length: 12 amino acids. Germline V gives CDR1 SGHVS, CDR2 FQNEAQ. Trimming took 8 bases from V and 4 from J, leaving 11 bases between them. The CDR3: CASGTRATEAFF. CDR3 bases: TGTGCCAGCGGGACTCGGGCCACTGAAGCTTTCTTT.

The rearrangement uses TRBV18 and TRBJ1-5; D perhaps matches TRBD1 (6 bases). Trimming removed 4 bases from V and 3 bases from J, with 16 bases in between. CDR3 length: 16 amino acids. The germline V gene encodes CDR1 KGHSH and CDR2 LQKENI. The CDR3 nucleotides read TGTGCCAGCTCACAGGGCAGGGGAGGGGTCAATCAGCCCCAGCATTTT. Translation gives CASSQGRGGVNQPQHF.

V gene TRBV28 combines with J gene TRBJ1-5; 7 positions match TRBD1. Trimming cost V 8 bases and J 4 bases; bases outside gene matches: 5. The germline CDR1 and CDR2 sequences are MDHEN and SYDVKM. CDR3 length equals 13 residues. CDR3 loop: CASQDRLNQPQHF. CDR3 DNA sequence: TGTGCCAGCCAGGACAGGCTGAATCAGCCCCAGCATTTT.

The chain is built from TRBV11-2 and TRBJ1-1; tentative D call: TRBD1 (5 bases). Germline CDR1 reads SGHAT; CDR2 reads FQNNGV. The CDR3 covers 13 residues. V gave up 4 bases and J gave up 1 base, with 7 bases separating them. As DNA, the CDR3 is TGTGCCAGCAGCTACACAGGGAACACTGAAGCTTTCTTT. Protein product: CASSYTGNTEAFF.

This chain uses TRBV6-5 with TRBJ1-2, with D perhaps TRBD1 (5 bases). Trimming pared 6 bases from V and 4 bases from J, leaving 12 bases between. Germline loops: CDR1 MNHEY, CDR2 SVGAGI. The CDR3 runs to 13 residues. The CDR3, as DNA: TGTGCCAGCAGCAGGGCCGGTGGCTATGGCTACACCTTC. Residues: CASSRAGGYGYTF.

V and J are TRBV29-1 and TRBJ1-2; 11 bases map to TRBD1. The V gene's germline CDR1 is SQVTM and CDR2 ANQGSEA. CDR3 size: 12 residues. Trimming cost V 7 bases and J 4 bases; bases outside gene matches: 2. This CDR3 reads CSGGTGGYGYTF. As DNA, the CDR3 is TGCAGCGGCGGGACAGGGGGCTATGGCTACACCTTC.

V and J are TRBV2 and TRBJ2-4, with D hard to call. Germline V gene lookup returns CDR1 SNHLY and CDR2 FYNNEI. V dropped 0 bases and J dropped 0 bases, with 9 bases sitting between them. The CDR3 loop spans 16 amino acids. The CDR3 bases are TGTGCCAGCAGTGAAGCGGGCACCCTAGCCAAAAACATTCAGTACTTC. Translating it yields CASSEAGTLAKNIQYF.

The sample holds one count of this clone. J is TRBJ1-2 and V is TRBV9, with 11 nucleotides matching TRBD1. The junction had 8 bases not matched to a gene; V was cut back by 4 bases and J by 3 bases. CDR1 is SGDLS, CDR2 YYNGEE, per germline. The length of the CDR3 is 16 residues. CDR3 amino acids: CASSPRTGGQDYGYTF. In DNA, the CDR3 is TGTGCCAGCAGCCCCCGGACAGGGGGCCAGGACTATGGCTACACCTTC.

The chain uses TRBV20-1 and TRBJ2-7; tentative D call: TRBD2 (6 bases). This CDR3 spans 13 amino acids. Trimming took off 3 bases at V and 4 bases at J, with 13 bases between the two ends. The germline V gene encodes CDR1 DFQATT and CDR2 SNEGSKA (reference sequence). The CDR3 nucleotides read TGCAGTGCTAGTTACGGGGGAGGTTACGAGCAGTACTTC. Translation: CSASYGGGYEQYF.

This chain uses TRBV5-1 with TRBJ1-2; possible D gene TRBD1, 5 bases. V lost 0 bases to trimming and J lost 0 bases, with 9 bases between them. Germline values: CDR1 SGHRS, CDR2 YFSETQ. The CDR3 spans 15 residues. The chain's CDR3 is CASSLGDGTNYGYTF. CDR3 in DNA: TGCGCCAGCAGCTTGGGGGACGGTACTAACTATGGCTACACCTTC. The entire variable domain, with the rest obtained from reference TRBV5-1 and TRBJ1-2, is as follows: KAGVTQTPRYLIKTRGQQVTLSCSPISGHRSVSWYQQTPGQGLQFLFEYFSETQRNKGNFPGRFSGRQFSNSRSEMNVSTLELGDSALYLCASSLGDGTNYGYTFGSGTRLTVV.

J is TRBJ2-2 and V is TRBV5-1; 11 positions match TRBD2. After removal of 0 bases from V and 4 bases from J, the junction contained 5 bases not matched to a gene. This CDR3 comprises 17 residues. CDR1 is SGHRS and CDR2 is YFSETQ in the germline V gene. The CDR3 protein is CASSLVTSGVITGELFF. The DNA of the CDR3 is TGCGCCAGCAGCTTGGTGACTAGCGGGGTTATCACCGGGGAGCTGTTTTTT.